Shown below are 28 T cell receptor beta chains from a single sample sequenced in a study of cytomegalovirus exposure and HLA in healthy donors. TCRdb's table, derived via immunoSEQ multiplex PCR, lists solely in-frame clones and lacks some. The sample contains 250,000 to 300,000 clones, around 87% of which appear only once. The sequenced material came from PBMCs. The receptors stem from a woman between 18 and 29 years old in good health and CMV-seronegative.

The chain has TRBV6-1 and TRBJ1-2; 9 nucleotides line up with TRBD1. J gave up 7 bases and V 2 bases, and 5 bases lay outside the gene matches. In germline, CDR1 is MNHNS, CDR2 SASEGT. The CDR3 extends over 14 amino acids. CDR3 protein: CASSEPGQGTGYTF. For the CDR3, the DNA is TGTGCCAGCAGTGAACCGGGACAGGGTACTGGCTACACCTTC.

This chain links TRBV18 with TRBJ1-3; D is perhaps TRBD1 (6 bases). Germline values: CDR1 KGHSH, CDR2 LQKENI. V was clipped by 3 bases and J by 0 bases, with 12 bases between them. The CDR3 is 16 residues long. The CDR3 nucleotides read TGTGCCAGCTCACCCTCAACAGGGATCTCTGGAAACACCATATATTTT. It encodes CASSPSTGISGNTIYF.

The V gene is TRBV6-5, the J gene TRBJ2-5; no firm D call. In germline, CDR1 is MNHEY, CDR2 SVGAGI. CDR3 size: 12 residues. The V and J ends lost 3 bases and 7 bases respectively, with 9 bases between them. CDR3: CASSYHAGTQYF. The CDR3 DNA is TGTGCCAGCAGTTATCACGCCGGGACCCAGTACTTC.

V is TRBV4-1 and J is TRBJ1-3, with 7 bases fitting TRBD1. Germline V gives CDR1 MGHRA, CDR2 YSYEKL. With V trimmed by 4 bases and J by 4 bases, 10 bases remained unmatched. The CDR3 covers 16 residues. CDR3 region: CASSPIGDREGNTIYF. CDR3 bases: TGCGCCAGCAGCCCTATTGGGGACAGAGAAGGAAACACCATATATTTT.

This clone was observed once. V is TRBV7-2 and J is TRBJ1-6; no firm D call. V lost 4 bases, J lost 1 base, and 5 bases lay in between. Germline V gene lookup returns CDR1 SGHTA and CDR2 FQGNSA. CDR3 length: 14 residues. DNA for the CDR3: TGTGCCAGCAGCTCCGGGTCCTATAATTCACCCCTCCACTTT. Protein sequence: CASSSGSYNSPLHF.

The V call is TRBV19, the J call TRBJ1-5; D is unclear. V was pared by 3 bases and J by 2 bases, with 8 bases between. The CDR3 is 14 amino acids. Germline values: CDR1 LNHDA, CDR2 SQIVND (reference sequence). The CDR3 reads CASSIGGRNQPQHF. The CDR3 region has the DNA TGTGCCAGTAGTATCGGAGGTCGCAATCAGCCCCAGCATTTT.

This clone was detected only once. CDR3 sequence reads: CASSPPGQGSTTQYF. CDR3 sequence (DNA): TGTGCCAGCAGTCCTCCGGGACAGGGTTCGACTACGCAGTATTTT. The chain recombines TRBV27 with TRBJ2-3, with TRBD1 matching over 9 bases. The CDR3 loop spans 15 amino acids. Germline-derived CDR1 and CDR2 are MNHEY and SMNVEV (reference sequence). Losses at the gene ends were 5 bases for V and 8 bases for J; bases not matched to a gene: 11.

The chain joins TRBV2 to TRBJ2-1; 10 bases align to TRBD2. Germline CDR1 reads SNHLY; CDR2 reads FYNNEI. Losses at the gene ends were 6 bases for V and 7 bases for J; bases not matched to a gene: 9. The length of the CDR3 is 15 residues. The CDR3 loop is CASRGQSSGGNEQFF. In DNA form, the CDR3 reads TGTGCCAGCAGGGGCCAGTCTAGCGGGGGAAATGAGCAGTTCTTC.

The chain employs TRBV12-5 and TRBJ2-1, with D tentatively TRBD1 (6 bases). The germline CDR1 and CDR2 sequences are LGHNT and FRNRAP. This CDR3 is 13 amino acids long. Trimming cost V 1 base and J 10 bases, with 11 bases left between them. CDR3 amino acids: CASGLGVGAEQFF. DNA of the CDR3: TGTGCTAGTGGTTTGGGGGTGGGGGCAGAGCAGTTCTTC.

The genes are TRBV25-1 and TRBJ1-1; no clear D gene. This CDR3 is 13 amino acids long. Germline-derived CDR1 and CDR2 are MGHDK and SYGVNS. Between the trimmed V and J ends, which lost 1 base and 0 bases, there was a span of 3 bases. The chain's CDR3 is CASSELVNTEAFF. CDR3 coding DNA: TGTGCCAGCAGTGAATTAGTGAACACTGAAGCTTTCTTT.

This clone was observed a single time. This chain links TRBV7-9 with TRBJ2-2, with TRBD1 as a possible D gene (6 bases). Trimming removed 5 bases from V and 6 bases from J, with 16 bases in between. The CDR3 extends over 15 amino acids. Germline V gene data show CDR1 as SEHNR and CDR2 as FQNEAQ (reference sequence). The CDR3 bases are TGTGCCAGCAGCCCATTAAACAGGGTCCCCGGGGAGCTGTTTTTT. Amino acids: CASSPLNRVPGELFF.

V is TRBV7-2 and J is TRBJ1-2, with 8 bases matching TRBD1. The CDR3 is 15 residues long. Looked up from germline, CDR1 is SGHTA and CDR2 is FQGNSA. J gave up 7 bases and V 5 bases, and 12 bases lay outside the gene matches. The CDR3 here is CASSPRQGPKLGYTF. The CDR3 DNA is TGTGCCAGCAGCCCTCGACAGGGGCCCAAGCTTGGCTACACCTTC.

The J gene is TRBJ2-1, the V gene TRBV7-6; 11 bases match TRBD1. The germline V gene has CDR1 SGHVS and CDR2 FNYEAQ. V shed 5 bases and J 7 bases; nucleotides not matched to a gene: 10. The CDR3 is made up of 16 amino acids. CDR3 in DNA: TGTGCCAGCAGCCACGAGGACAGGGGGCCGGGTAATGAGCAGTTCTTC. It specifies CASSHEDRGPGNEQFF.

The chain couples TRBV30 to TRBJ1-3, with D maybe TRBD1 (5 bases). Trimming took off 0 bases at V and 0 bases at J, with 9 bases between the two ends. The CDR3 length is 15 residues. Germline V gene lookup returns CDR1 GTSNPN and CDR2 SVGIG (reference sequence). This chain's CDR3 is CAWSVRQSSGNTIYF. CDR3 in DNA: TGTGCCTGGAGTGTACGACAGAGCTCTGGAAACACCATATATTTT.

The chain carries TRBV15 and TRBJ2-5, with 11 bases matching TRBD2. CDR1 is LNHNV, CDR2 YYDKDF, per germline (reference sequence). Trimming took 6 bases from V and 5 from J; bases not matched to a gene: 8. The CDR3 is 15 residues long. In DNA, the CDR3 is TGTGCCACCAGTCATTCCGGGACTAGCGGTGAGACCCAGTACTTC. Translating it yields CATSHSGTSGETQYF.

This rearrangement joins TRBV5-1 to TRBJ2-7; 7 nucleotides line up with TRBD1. The CDR3 sequence is 16 residues long. Unmatched junction bases numbered 15, after V lost 5 bases and J lost 4 bases. The germline V gene has CDR1 SGHRS and CDR2 YFSETQ. CDR3 nucleotide sequence: TGCGCCAGCAGGTACGATCCCGGGACAGCGAATTACGAGCAGTACTTC. The encoded protein is CASRYDPGTANYEQYF.

The chain recombines TRBV5-1 with TRBJ2-3, with TRBD1 matching over 12 bases. CDR3 length: 15 amino acids. Germline CDR1 SGHRS, CDR2 YFSETQ. V dropped 9 bases and J dropped 0; count of bases not matched to a gene: 5. The CDR3 sequence is CATAGQGASTDTQYF. In nucleotides, the CDR3 is TGCGCCACTGCGGGACAGGGGGCGAGCACAGATACGCAGTATTTT.

The V and J genes are TRBV5-6 and TRBJ2-7, with D unresolved. The CDR3 totals 11 residues. V lost 4 bases, J lost 9 bases, and 11 bases lay in between. CDR1 and CDR2 (germline): SGHDT, YYEEEE. CDR3 nucleotides: TGTGCCAGCAGCCCCGGGTACACGCAGTACTTC. Translated, it gives CASSPGYTQYF.

The chain is built from TRBV15 and TRBJ2-1, with D perhaps TRBD2 (7 bases). The CDR3 has 17 residues. Germline assignment: CDR1 LNHNV and CDR2 YYDKDF (reference sequence). Trimming left V 1 base short and J 7 bases short, with 20 bases between. CDR3 loop: CATSRVSYGGGLNEQFF. In DNA form, the CDR3 reads TGTGCCACCAGCAGAGTTAGCTATGGGGGGGGCCTGAATGAGCAGTTCTTC.

CDR3 residues: CASSPRMNTEAFF. CDR3 sequence (DNA): TGTGCCAGCAGCCCCAGGATGAACACTGAAGCTTTCTTT. The V call is TRBV27, the J call TRBJ1-1; D is uncertain. Trimming cost V 6 bases and J 0 bases, with 8 bases left between them. The CDR3 consists of 13 residues. Germline V gives CDR1 MNHEY, CDR2 SMNVEV (reference sequence).

V gene TRBV7-9 combines with J gene TRBJ1-2; tentative D call: TRBD1 (5 bases). The germline V gene has CDR1 SEHNR and CDR2 FQNEAQ (reference sequence). V lost 11 bases and J 1 base, leaving 14 bases between the germline ends. The CDR3 contains 13 residues. CDR3: CASGGAGNYGYTF. The CDR3, as DNA: TGTGCCTCAGGAGGGGCTGGTAACTATGGCTACACCTTC.

The chain carries TRBV4-1 and TRBJ2-1; 11 nucleotides line up with TRBD2. Germline CDR1 MGHRA, CDR2 YSYEKL. The CDR3 consists of 17 residues. The V gene end was trimmed by 0 bases and the J gene end by 8 bases; junction bases not matched to a gene: 9. For the CDR3, the DNA is TGCGCCAGCAGCCAAGAGCGCCTAGCGGGGGGTCTAGATGAGCAGTTCTTC. This encodes CASSQERLAGGLDEQFF.

J is TRBJ1-4 and V is TRBV28, with D possibly matching TRBD1 (5 bases). The length of the CDR3 is 14 residues. Deletions cut 7 bases from V and 2 bases from J, with 11 bases between. Per germline, CDR1 MDHEN and CDR2 SYDVKM. CDR3 region: CASTLGGTNEKLFF. The CDR3 bases are TGTGCCAGCACCTTGGGGGGGACTAATGAAAAACTGTTTTTT.

This clone was picked up a small number of times. This chain connects TRBV5-4 to TRBJ1-5; 7 bases match TRBD1. The CDR3 consists of 14 residues. Trimming at V came to 5 bases and at J to 2 bases, leaving 4 bases not matched to a gene. In germline, CDR1 is SGHNT, CDR2 YYREEE (reference sequence). The CDR3 spells CASSYDRGNQPQHF. CDR3 bases: TGTGCCAGCAGTTATGACAGGGGCAATCAGCCCCAGCATTTT.

The rearrangement joins TRBV5-7 to TRBJ1-1; D not certain. TRBV5-7 is labeled an ORF, and its function is uncertain. The CDR3 runs to 11 residues. Trimming took 4 bases from V and 3 from J, leaving 4 bases between them. DNA for the CDR3: TGTGCCAGCAGCCCCGACACTGAAGCTTTCTTT. Protein sequence: CASSPDTEAFF.

The chain combines TRBV7-2 with TRBJ1-1, with 7 bases identical to TRBD1. V lost 5 bases and J lost 6; bases outside the gene matches: 9. CDR1 is SGHTA, CDR2 FQGNSA, per germline. This CDR3 has 14 residues. The CDR3 protein is CASSHSDRAPEAFF. In DNA form, the CDR3 reads TGTGCCAGCAGCCACTCCGACAGGGCCCCTGAAGCTTTCTTT.

CDR3 nucleotide sequence: TGTGCCAGCAGCTTAGACGGGGGACGCTACAATGAGCAGTTCTTC. Amino acid sequence: CASSLDGGRYNEQFF. The chain employs TRBV7-9 and TRBJ2-1; tentative D call: TRBD2 (6 bases). The CDR3 totals 15 residues. V gave up 1 base and J gave up 3 bases, with 10 bases separating them. CDR1 SEHNR and CDR2 FQNEAQ come from the germline V gene (reference sequence).

J is TRBJ2-7 and V is TRBV28; D gene uncertain. Germline CDR1 MDHEN, CDR2 SYDVKM. The CDR3 has 13 residues. Trimming left V 5 bases short and J 2 bases short, with 10 bases between. CDR3 nucleotide sequence: TGTGCCAGCAGTAAAACTACGACCTACGAGCAGTACGTC. This encodes CASSKTTTYEQYV.